These 21 T cell receptor beta chains originate from one sample sequenced in a study of CD8+CD57+ T cells in acquired aplastic anemia (dated 2018 in TCRdb). Flow cytometry had shown CD8+CD57+ cell expansion in the patients selected for sequencing. TCRdb names Illumina HiSeq 2000 as the instrument used. Genomic DNA was used as template for profiling of TCR beta VDJ combinations and CDR3 sequences. TCRdb trimmed public reads at Q25 via fastp, called clones via MiXCR and kept in-frame beta chains. Rows with one shared CDR3 protein collapse into an entry with the most common genes and DNA. This sample is represented by about 160,000 distinct CDR3 sequences; around half of them were singletons. The top ten hold about 2.6% of the sample. The sequencing sample was made of sorted CD4+, CD8+, or CD8+CD57+ T cells (not recorded which) from PBMCs. The receptor set was obtained from a human donor with aplastic anemia.

Many counts were recorded for this clonotype. The rearrangement joins TRBV19 to TRBJ2-2, with D hard to call. This CDR3 spans 13 amino acids. Germline lookup yields CDR1 LNHDA and CDR2 SQIVND (reference sequence). V lost 4 bases to trimming and J lost 1 base, with 4 bases between them. In DNA form, the CDR3 reads TGTGCCAGTAGTAACCTGAACACCGGGGAGCTGTTTTTT. Protein sequence: CASSNLNTGELFF. Filled out from reference TRBV19 and TRBJ2-2, the complete variable domain reads DGGITQSPKYLFRKEGQNVTLSCEQNLNHDAMYWYRQDPGQGLRLIYYSQIVNDFQKGDIAEGYSVSREKKESFPLTVTSAQKNPTAFYLCASSNLNTGELFFGEGSRLTVL.

The gene calls are TRBV10-1 and TRBJ2-1, with 8 positions matching TRBD1. The V gene end was trimmed by 6 bases and the J gene end by 5 bases; junction bases not matched to a gene: 6. This CDR3 is 14 amino acids long. Germline CDR1 reads WNHNN; CDR2 reads SYGVQD (reference sequence). The CDR3 DNA sequence: TGCGCCAGCAGCGGACAGGGCACCCACAATGAGCAGTTCTTC. It is translated as CASSGQGTHNEQFF.

The chain combines TRBV2 with TRBJ1-4; 9 nucleotides align to TRBD1. The V gene end was trimmed by 8 bases and the J gene end by 6 bases; junction bases not matched to a gene: 4. Germline loops: CDR1 SNHLY, CDR2 FYNNEI. The CDR3 has 13 residues. For the CDR3, the DNA is TGTGCCAGCTGGAGGGACAGGGATGAAAAACTGTTTTTT. Its translation is CASWRDRDEKLFF.

This clonotype was observed a few times. A much bigger clone sits one base away, suggesting this may be a read error. The chain is built from TRBV3-1 and TRBJ1-6; D remains ambiguous. CDR1 and CDR2 (germline): LGHDT, YNNKEL (reference sequence). CDR3 length equals 13 residues. The CDR3 spells CASSQLSNSPPHF. The CDR3 region has the DNA TGTGCCAGCAGCCAACTCTCCAATTCACCCCCCCACTTT.

At least ten counts were recorded for this clonotype. The V gene is TRBV5-5, the J gene TRBJ1-2, with D uncertain. Germline V gene data show CDR1 as SGHKS and CDR2 as YYEKEE (reference sequence). The germline V and J ends were trimmed by 4 bases and 1 base, with 11 bases remaining between them. The CDR3 runs 14 residues. The CDR3 protein is CASSPESFNYGYTF. The CDR3 DNA sequence: TGTGCCAGCAGCCCCGAGAGCTTTAACTATGGCTACACCTTC.

This clonotype was counted many times. The rearrangement links TRBV19 to TRBJ2-7, with D perhaps matching TRBD1 (6 bases). CDR3 size: 12 residues. In germline, CDR1 is LNHDA, CDR2 SQIVND (reference sequence). With 4 bases removed from V and 7 bases from J, the gap between germline ends came to 11 bases. DNA for the CDR3: TGTGCCAGTAGTACCGCTAGGGGGGAGCAGTACTTC. Translation: CASSTARGEQYF.

In this sample, this clonotype turned up many times. The rearrangement joins TRBV7-3 to TRBJ2-7; 7 bases are shared with TRBD2. Losses at the gene ends were 1 base for V and 3 bases for J; bases not matched to a gene: 6. Per the germline V gene, CDR1 is SGHTA and CDR2 is FQGTGA. There are 15 residues in the CDR3. Written as DNA, the CDR3 is TGTGCCAGCAGCTTAAGAGGCGGGAGCAACTACGAGCAGTACTTC. Translated: CASSLRGGSNYEQYF.

The J gene is TRBJ2-1, the V gene TRBV19; D remains unclear. The CDR3 is 16 residues long. Germline V lookup: CDR1 LNHDA, CDR2 SQIVND (reference sequence). Trimming removed 7 bases at V and 3 bases at J, with 19 bases between. The CDR3 loop reads CASTEYSWERYNEQFF. The CDR3 coding sequence is TGTGCCAGTACCGAATATAGCTGGGAACGCTACAATGAGCAGTTCTTC. The variable domain in full, with the rest retrieved from reference TRBV19 and TRBJ2-1, is DGGITQSPKYLFRKEGQNVTLSCEQNLNHDAMYWYRQDPGQGLRLIYYSQIVNDFQKGDIAEGYSVSREKKESFPLTVTSAQKNPTAFYLCASTEYSWERYNEQFFGPGTRLTVL.

The genes are TRBV19 and TRBJ1-2, with D perhaps matching TRBD1 (6 bases). Germline-derived CDR1 and CDR2 are LNHDA and SQIVND (reference sequence). V lost 4 bases and J lost 1, with 13 bases in between. The CDR3 is 15 residues long. CDR3 amino acids: CASSTAGTINYGYTF. The CDR3 DNA follows: TGTGCCAGTAGTACGGCCGGGACAATTAACTATGGCTACACCTTC.

This clonotype appeared once. This chain joins TRBV29-1 and TRBJ2-5, with TRBD2 matching 11 bases. This CDR3 spans 13 amino acids. The germline CDR1 and CDR2 sequences are SQVTM and ANQGSEA. J gave up 5 bases and V 5 bases, and 4 bases lay outside the gene matches. This CDR3 is CSVSSGGKETQYF. Written as DNA, the CDR3 is TGCAGCGTTTCTAGCGGGGGGAAGGAGACCCAGTACTTC. Filled out from reference TRBV29-1 and TRBJ2-5, the complete variable domain reads SAVISQKPSRDICQRGTSLTIQCQVDSQVTMMFWYRQQPGQSLTLIATANQGSEATYESGFVIDKFPISRPNLTFSTLTVSNMSPEDSSIYLCSVSSGGKETQYFGPGTRLLVL.

The J gene is TRBJ1-1, the V gene TRBV12-3 or TRBV12-4; D is unresolved. This CDR3 comprises 14 residues. V was shortened by 1 base and J by 0 bases, with 6 bases between the two germline ends. The CDR3, as DNA: TGTGCCAGCAGTTTAGTGGGGTTGAACACTGAAGCTTTCTTT. Protein product: CASSLVGLNTEAFF.

This clonotype was seen at least ten times. The chain is built from TRBV6-1 and TRBJ1-3, with 7 bases that match TRBD1. The length of the CDR3 is 14 residues. Germline-derived CDR1 and CDR2 are MNHNS and SASEGT. V lost 6 bases, J lost 4 bases, and 6 bases stayed unmatched. CDR3 sequence: CASSITGQGNTIYF. CDR3 coding DNA: TGTGCCAGCAGCATAACGGGACAGGGAAACACCATATATTTT.

This clonotype was observed many times. This rearrangement joins TRBV7-2 to TRBJ2-7; TRBD1 matches 8 bases. This CDR3 contains 15 residues. V lost 5 bases, J lost 2 bases, and 8 bases stayed unmatched. The germline CDR1 and CDR2 sequences are SGHTA and FQGNSA. The CDR3 coding sequence is TGTGCCAGCAGCCAAAGGGACAGGTTAACCTACGAGCAGTACTTC. This sequence encodes CASSQRDRLTYEQYF.

The V gene is TRBV24-1, the J gene TRBJ2-3; TRBD2 is a possible D gene (7 bases). CDR1 is KGHDR, CDR2 SFDVKD, per germline. CDR3 size: 15 residues. Trimming left V 3 bases short and J 5 bases short, with 14 bases between. The CDR3 DNA is TGTGCCACCAGTGATCCCCGGGGGGCGGGAGATACGCAGTATTTT. Protein product: CATSDPRGAGDTQYF.

This clonotype appeared a single time. The gene calls are TRBV29-1 and TRBJ2-1; D uncertain. The germline CDR1 and CDR2 sequences are SQVTM and ANQGSEA. The V end lost 7 bases, the J end lost 3 bases, and 7 bases lay between the germline ends. This CDR3 region has 11 residues. DNA of the CDR3: TGCAGCGCCGTGGGCTACAATGAGCAGTTCTTC. The encoded protein is CSAVGYNEQFF.

The chain combines TRBV5-1 with TRBJ2-2; D gene ambiguous. The CDR3 sequence is 11 residues long. V gave up 5 bases and J gave up 8 bases, with 7 bases separating them. Germline loops: CDR1 SGHRS, CDR2 YFSETQ. The CDR3 loop is CASRREGELFF. CDR3 nucleotide sequence: TGCGCCAGCAGAAGAGAGGGGGAGCTGTTTTTT.

This clonotype was seen repeatedly, ten times or more. The rearrangement uses TRBV20-1 and TRBJ2-2; 9 nucleotides line up with TRBD1. This CDR3 contains 15 residues. CDR1 is DFQATT, CDR2 SNEGSKA, per germline (reference sequence). V shed 1 base and J 5 bases; nucleotides not matched to a gene: 5. CDR3 protein: CSARVGQGGTGELFF. As DNA, the CDR3 is TGCAGTGCTAGAGTGGGACAGGGTGGGACCGGGGAGCTGTTTTTT.

This chain's CDR3 is CSARSGAGELFF. In DNA form, the CDR3 reads TGCAGTGCTAGAAGCGGGGCCGGGGAGCTGTTTTTT. The chain employs TRBV20-1 and TRBJ2-2; 7 bases map to TRBD2. CDR1 and CDR2 (germline): DFQATT, SNEGSKA (reference sequence). Trimming removed 2 bases from V and 6 bases from J; junction bases left unmatched: 0. The CDR3 covers 12 residues.

This clonotype was counted ten times or more. J is TRBJ1-1 and V is TRBV7-3, with no clear D. Trimming took off 1 base at V and 3 bases at J, with 9 bases between the two ends. The CDR3 runs to 14 residues. Germline V gives CDR1 SGHTA, CDR2 FQGTGA. This chain's CDR3 is CASSLNGGDTEAFF. In DNA form, the CDR3 reads TGTGCCAGCAGCTTAAACGGCGGCGACACTGAAGCTTTCTTT.

V gene TRBV5-4 combines with J gene TRBJ1-6; 9 nucleotides match TRBD1. CDR1 is SGHNT, CDR2 YYREEE, per germline (reference sequence). The CDR3 runs to 17 residues. V lost 2 bases and J lost 6; bases outside the gene matches: 9. This CDR3 reads CASSFGDREPVNSPLHF. Written as DNA, the CDR3 is TGTGCCAGCAGCTTCGGGGACAGGGAGCCAGTTAATTCACCCCTCCACTTT.

Ten or more counts support this clonotype. This sequence joins TRBV15 and TRBJ1-1; D perhaps matches TRBD1 (5 bases). Between the trimmed V and J ends, which lost 1 base and 5 bases, there was a span of 14 bases. Germline CDR1 is LNHNV and CDR2 is YYDKDF (reference sequence). The CDR3 runs to 15 residues. The CDR3 loop is CATSRGQGVLTEAFF. CDR3 nucleotides: TGTGCCACCAGCAGAGGCCAGGGCGTTTTAACTGAAGCTTTCTTT.